These 8 T cell receptor beta chains were all obtained from the same sample, sequenced in a study of T cells in Graves' hyperthyroidism and ophthalmopathy. TCR beta CDR3 region amplification was performed from RNA transcripts. HTBI primers were used for first-round RT-PCR of the TCR CDR3. TCRdb used MiXCR to reprocess the multiplex PCR reads, holding one entry per CDR3 protein. The sample includes some 370,000 distinct CDR3 sequences, roughly 15% seen only once; the top ten take around a third. The sample consisted of blood. Every receptor here comes from a woman in her thirties with Graves' hyperthyroidism that later progressed to Graves' ophthalmopathy.

This clonotype occurred a few times. V is TRBV6-1 and J is TRBJ2-2; D is tentatively TRBD1 or TRBD2 (5 bases each). V lost 7 bases, J lost 5 bases, and 14 bases lay in between. The germline CDR1 and CDR2 sequences are MNHNS and SASEGT. CDR3 length equals 14 residues. This CDR3 is CASTRGGGTGELFF. CDR3 nucleotide sequence: TGTGCCAGCACGCGAGGTGGGGGTACCGGGGAGCTGTTTTTT.

There are a few counts of this clonotype. The gene calls are TRBV27 and TRBJ2-7; the D gene is possibly TRBD2 (7 bases). V was trimmed by 6 bases and J by 4 bases, leaving 25 bases between them. The CDR3 has 17 residues. CDR1 and CDR2 (germline): MNHEY, SMNVEV (reference sequence). CDR3 amino acids: CASSLMWGGQAGYEQYF. The CDR3 bases are TGTGCCAGCAGCCTGATGTGGGGGGGGCAAGCAGGGTACGAGCAGTACTTC.

The rearrangement joins TRBV12-3 or TRBV12-4 to TRBJ2-5; D remains unclear. The CDR3 consists of 14 residues. The V gene lost 3 bases and the J gene lost 10 bases, with 18 bases spanning the gap. The CDR3 reads CASSFGRPFAGQYF. The CDR3 DNA sequence: TGTGCCAGCAGTTTCGGGCGGCCCTTCGCCGGCCAGTACTTC.

This clonotype was seen more than once but under ten times. This chain links TRBV18 with TRBJ2-5; 10 nucleotides agree with TRBD2. This CDR3 spans 20 amino acids. Germline values: CDR1 KGHSH, CDR2 LQKENI. Unmatched junction bases numbered 15, after V lost 0 bases and J lost 2 bases. The CDR3 loop is CASSPPFFLAGVSGQETQYF. In nucleotides, the CDR3 is TGTGCCAGCTCACCACCTTTTTTCCTAGCGGGAGTTTCGGGGCAAGAGACCCAGTACTTC.

The genes are TRBV18 and TRBJ2-1, with D maybe TRBD2 (6 bases). CDR3 length equals 16 residues. Germline V gives CDR1 KGHSH, CDR2 LQKENI. V shed 1 base and J shed 3 bases, with 13 bases lying between them. As DNA, the CDR3 is TGTGCCAGCTCACCACGGAACGGGAGAGTCTACAATGAGCAGTTCTTC. It translates to CASSPRNGRVYNEQFF.

The chain combines TRBV11-2 with TRBJ2-7, with 7 positions matching TRBD2. The J segment lost 0 bases and the V segment lost 0 bases, leaving 2 bases of the junction unmatched. Germline V gene sequence: CDR1 SGHAT, CDR2 FQNNGV. The CDR3 sequence is 15 residues long. DNA of the CDR3: TGTGCCAGCAGCTTAGAGGGGGGGATCTCCTACGAGCAGTACTTC. Its protein product is CASSLEGGISYEQYF.

This chain uses TRBV6-6 with TRBJ2-3, with D unresolved. The V end lost 0 bases, the J end lost 1 base, and 14 bases lay between the germline ends. This CDR3 has 17 residues. Per the germline V gene, CDR1 is MNHNY and CDR2 is SVGAGI (reference sequence). The CDR3 bases are TGTGCCAGCAGTTACTCGCCGAGCCCCACTCGCACAGATACGCAGTATTTT. It specifies CASSYSPSPTRTDTQYF.

This clonotype was seen more than once but under ten times. This chain connects TRBV12-3 or TRBV12-4 to TRBJ2-2; no definite D call. V shed 6 bases and J shed 6 bases, with 14 bases lying between them. The CDR3 sequence is 14 residues long. The CDR3 loop is CASRPFRRSGELFF. For the CDR3, the DNA is TGTGCCAGCAGACCCTTCCGGCGATCCGGGGAGCTGTTTTTT.